What follows are 30 T cell receptor beta chains derived from one specimen sequenced in a study of T cells in Graves' hyperthyroidism and ophthalmopathy (dated by TCRdb to between 2018 and 2021). The library was prepared using multiplex PCR. Sequencing used an Illumina HiSeq 2000. TCR beta CDR3 regions were amplified from RNA transcripts. For the first round of RT-PCR on the TCR CDR3, the HTBI primer set was used together with the Qiagen OneStep RT-PCR kit. The public reads were run again by TCRdb, first through fastp at Q25 and then through MiXCR, and only productive beta chains were kept. Entries that share a CDR3 protein sequence are merged under the most common genes and DNA. Present in this sample are about 400,000 distinct CDR3 sequences, more than 13% of which were seen just once. Together, the top ten hold 30% to 35% of the sample. Material: blood. The receptors were sampled from a woman in her twenties or thirties with Graves' hyperthyroidism.

The chain employs TRBV5-1 and TRBJ2-2, with a tentative D call TRBD1 (6 bases). Trimming left V 0 bases short and J 0 bases short, with 9 bases between. Germline CDR1 reads SGHRS; CDR2 reads YFSETQ. This CDR3 comprises 16 residues. CDR3 bases: TGCGCCAGCAGCTTGGCGCAGGGGACGAACACCGGGGAGCTGTTTTTT. It specifies CASSLAQGTNTGELFF.

This clonotype was observed at least ten times. V is TRBV13 and J is TRBJ1-1; D possibly corresponds to TRBD1 (5 bases). The CDR3 runs to 13 residues. The germline V and J ends were trimmed by 5 bases and 1 base, with 8 bases remaining between them. Germline V gene sequence: CDR1 PRHDT, CDR2 FYEKMQ (reference sequence). The CDR3 DNA is TGTGCCAGCAGCACCAGGGAGAACACTGAAGCTTTCTTT. This sequence encodes CASSTRENTEAFF.

This clonotype was counted between two and nine times. V and J are TRBV29-1 and TRBJ2-7; no reliable D call. The V gene's germline CDR1 is SQVTM and CDR2 ANQGSEA. The CDR3 contains 11 residues. Trimming pared 5 bases from V and 0 bases from J, leaving 5 bases between. CDR3 protein: CSVHSSYEQYF. The CDR3 bases are TGCAGCGTTCACAGCTCCTACGAGCAGTACTTC.

This clonotype was counted at least ten times. The rearrangement joins TRBV28 to TRBJ2-7; perhaps TRBD2 as D (6 bases). Deletions cut 7 bases from V and 2 bases from J, with 6 bases between. The CDR3 contains 11 residues. CDR1 and CDR2 (germline): MDHEN, SYDVKM. CDR3 sequence: CASTSAYEQYF. The CDR3 coding sequence is TGTGCCAGCACTAGCGCCTACGAGCAGTACTTC.

This clonotype was seen a few times. The rearrangement links TRBV20-1 to TRBJ2-2; 8 bases line up with TRBD2. In germline, CDR1 is DFQATT, CDR2 SNEGSKA (reference sequence). This CDR3 is built from 14 residues. V was pared by 2 bases and J by 4 bases, with 3 bases of the junction left unmatched. DNA of the CDR3: TGCAGTGCTAGATATGCGGGAGGCACCGGGGAGCTGTTTTTT. It codes for CSARYAGGTGELFF.

The sample holds many counts of this clonotype. The chain couples TRBV5-1 to TRBJ2-1, with 7 bases that match TRBD2. The CDR3 totals 15 residues. Germline CDR1 is SGHRS and CDR2 is YFSETQ. V was pared by 1 base and J by 2 bases, with 3 bases of the junction left unmatched. The CDR3 region is CASSLREVAYNEQFF. Written as DNA, the CDR3 is TGCGCCAGCAGCTTGCGGGAGGTCGCCTACAATGAGCAGTTCTTC.

The chain carries TRBV5-5 and TRBJ1-3; TRBD1 might be the D (6 bases). Germline CDR1 and CDR2: SGHKS and YYEKEE (reference sequence). V lost 5 bases, J lost 0 bases, and 12 bases lay in between. CDR3 size: 15 residues. CDR3 sequence reads: CASSQDSISGNTIYF. CDR3 DNA sequence: TGTGCCAGCAGTCAGGACAGTATCTCTGGAAACACCATATATTTT.

This clonotype was seen many times. In DNA form, the CDR3 reads TGTGCCAGCAGCTTAGGTCTAGCTCCGCTCTACGAGCAGTACTTC. Translation gives CASSLGLAPLYEQYF. The chain joins TRBV11-2 to TRBJ2-7; D perhaps matches TRBD2 (5 bases). Germline V gene data show CDR1 as SGHAT and CDR2 as FQNNGV. The CDR3 loop spans 15 amino acids. The V end was cut by 1 base, the J end by 3 bases, with 13 bases between.

About this clonotype: A read error may explain this, as a much larger clone is one base away. The J gene is TRBJ2-7, the V gene TRBV7-8; D is ambiguous. The CDR3 covers 11 residues. From germline, CDR1 is SGHVS and CDR2 FQNEAQ. The chain's CDR3 is CASSLTSERYF. The CDR3 DNA sequence: TGTGCCAGCAGCTTAACCTCCGAGCGGTACTTC.

The chain uses TRBV20-1 and TRBJ2-1; D gene ambiguous. This CDR3 comprises 10 residues. Germline assignment: CDR1 DFQATT and CDR2 SNEGSKA (reference sequence). Trimming cost V 5 bases and J 9 bases, with 8 bases left between them. In nucleotides, the CDR3 is TGCAGTGCTTCTAGATTTGAGCAGTTCTTC. This translates into CSASRFEQFF.

This clonotype was recorded a few times. V gene TRBV20-1 combines with J gene TRBJ2-5; D is perhaps TRBD1 or TRBD2 (5 bases each). In germline, CDR1 is DFQATT, CDR2 SNEGSKA (reference sequence). This CDR3 region has 13 residues. This CDR3 is CSTPGRTQETQYF. CDR3 in DNA: TGCAGCACCCCAGGGAGAACGCAAGAGACCCAGTACTTC.

This clonotype was observed a handful of times. The chain joins TRBV3-1 to TRBJ1-2; TRBD1 matches 8 bases. The CDR3 length is 14 residues. CDR1 and CDR2 from the germline V gene are LGHDT and YNNKEL (reference sequence). The junction had 6 bases not matched to a gene; V was cut back by 4 bases and J by 5 bases. The CDR3 protein is CASSPTGARYGYTF. For the CDR3, the DNA is TGTGCCAGCAGCCCGACAGGGGCTCGGTATGGCTACACCTTC.

This chain connects TRBV20-1 to TRBJ2-2; 9 bases fit TRBD1. Germline CDR1 DFQATT, CDR2 SNEGSKA (reference sequence). This CDR3 has 14 residues. The V segment lost 6 bases and the J segment 2 bases; nucleotides outside the gene matches: 4. CDR3 residues: CSAPQGANTGELFF. The DNA of the CDR3 is TGCAGTGCACCACAGGGGGCAAACACCGGGGAGCTGTTTTTT.

J is TRBJ2-7 and V is TRBV6-1; TRBD1 matches 8 bases. The germline V gene has CDR1 MNHNS and CDR2 SASEGT. This CDR3 comprises 15 residues. V lost 6 bases and J lost 2; bases outside the gene matches: 9. The CDR3 DNA reads as TGTGCCAGCAGGACCGGGACAGGCCCACCCTACGAGCAGTACTTC. It is translated as CASRTGTGPPYEQYF.

Worth noting for this clonotype: One junction end disagrees with the germline gene, perhaps due to a read error. The chain uses TRBV5-1 and TRBJ1-5; D is uncertain. The CDR3 is 15 amino acids. The germline gives CDR1 SGHRS, CDR2 YFSETQ. CDR3 in DNA: TGCGCCAGCGGCTTGGGTGAATATAGCAATCAGCCCCAGCATTTT. Amino acid sequence: CASGLGEYSNQPQHF.

The chain has TRBV6-2 or TRBV6-3 and TRBJ2-3, with D tentatively TRBD2 (6 bases). The CDR3 length is 15 residues. In germline, CDR1 is MNHEY, CDR2 SVGEGT. Trimming took off 0 bases at V and 2 bases at J, with 9 bases between the two ends. The CDR3 nucleotides are TGTGCCAGCAGTTACTCGGCGCGGGACACAGATACGCAGTATTTT. This encodes CASSYSARDTDTQYF.

This clonotype was recorded at least ten times. The rearrangement uses TRBV20-1 and TRBJ2-3, with a possible D match to TRBD2 (5 bases). CDR1 and CDR2 (germline): DFQATT, SNEGSKA (reference sequence). V dropped 2 bases and J dropped 0 bases, with 15 bases sitting between them. CDR3 length: 16 residues. CDR3: CSARNAGTGSTDTQYF. CDR3 coding DNA: TGCAGTGCTAGAAATGCTGGAACGGGAAGCACAGATACGCAGTATTTT.

This clonotype was seen repeatedly, ten times or more. The CDR3 region has the DNA TGTGCCAGCAGTACTCTAACCCGTGGCGGGTGGTACTTC. It translates to CASSTLTRGGWYF. V gene TRBV28 combines with J gene TRBJ2-4; D possibly corresponds to TRBD2 (5 bases). Germline V gene data show CDR1 as MDHEN and CDR2 as SYDVKM. V was trimmed by 5 bases and J by 15 bases, leaving 20 bases between them. This CDR3 region has 13 residues.

This clonotype has a single count. J is TRBJ2-5 and V is TRBV4-1; 7 nucleotides agree with TRBD1. V trimming: 5 bases; J trimming: 3 bases; junction bases outside the gene matches: 15. This CDR3 comprises 17 residues. Germline V CDR1 and CDR2: MGHRA, YSYEKL. CDR3 in DNA: TGCGCCAGCAGCACCCACAGGGGAATGAGGTCCGAAGAGACCCAGTACTTC. Amino acids: CASSTHRGMRSEETQYF.

To note about this clonotype: Possible read error: a much larger clone is one base away. The chain has TRBV3-1 and TRBJ2-3, with D perhaps TRBD2 (5 bases). The germline gives CDR1 LGHDT, CDR2 YNNKEL (reference sequence). V was shortened by 5 bases and J by 5 bases, with 8 bases between the two germline ends. CDR3 length: 12 amino acids. The CDR3 DNA reads as TGTGCCAGCAGCGTCCGGGAAGATACGCAGTATTTT. It codes for CASSVREDTQYF.

In its sample, this clonotype was seen many times. V usage is TRBV3-1 and J usage is TRBJ1-1; tentative D call: TRBD1 (6 bases). CDR1 and CDR2 (germline): LGHDT, YNNKEL (reference sequence). Trimming took 2 bases from V and 4 from J, leaving 8 bases between them. The CDR3 consists of 13 residues. In DNA, the CDR3 is TGTGCCAGCAGCCAACGAGGGGGCACTGAAGCTTTCTTT. Protein sequence: CASSQRGGTEAFF.

This clonotype was observed at least ten times. The chain employs TRBV30 and TRBJ2-7, with TRBD2 identical over 8 bases. This CDR3 contains 13 residues. V dropped 6 bases and J dropped 0; count of bases not matched to a gene: 4. Germline V gene data show CDR1 as GTSNPN and CDR2 as SVGIG (reference sequence). As DNA, the CDR3 is TGTGCCTGTGATAGCGGGACCTCCTACGAGCAGTACTTC. The encoded protein is CACDSGTSYEQYF. The full variable domain, in which reference TRBV30 and TRBJ2-7 provide the parts outside the CDR3, is SQTIHQWPATLVQPVGSPLSLECTVEGTSNPNLYWYRQAAGRGLQLLFYSVGIGQISSEVPQNLSASRPQDRQFILSSKKLLLSDSGFYLCACDSGTSYEQYFGPGTRLTVT.

The chain couples TRBV11-1 to TRBJ2-7, with 8 bases fitting TRBD2. The germline V gene has CDR1 SGHAT and CDR2 FQDESV (reference sequence). With V trimmed by 4 bases and J by 0 bases, 5 bases remained unmatched. This CDR3 contains 15 residues. CDR3 amino acids: CASSSSSGRSYEQYF. In DNA form, the CDR3 reads TGTGCCAGCAGCTCATCTAGCGGGCGCTCCTACGAGCAGTACTTC.

This clonotype was detected ten times or more. The chain carries TRBV27 and TRBJ1-6, with D possibly TRBD1 on 6 matching bases. The CDR3 has 15 residues. Trimming removed 5 bases from V and 9 bases from J, with 17 bases in between. Looked up from germline, CDR1 is MNHEY and CDR2 is SMNVEV (reference sequence). The CDR3 here is CASSPHRAGASPLHF. Here the CDR3 DNA reads TGTGCCAGCAGTCCCCATCGGGCAGGGGCTTCACCCCTCCACTTT.

The chain employs TRBV6-4 and TRBJ2-1, with D hard to call. V lost 0 bases and J lost 9, with 12 bases in between. In germline, CDR1 is MRHNA, CDR2 SNTAGT. The CDR3 has 14 amino acids. The CDR3 sequence: CASSDSGEKGEQFF. CDR3 sequence (DNA): TGTGCCAGCAGTGACTCTGGGGAAAAGGGTGAGCAGTTCTTC.

This clonotype has a count of ten or more. CDR3 bases: TGTGCCAGCAGTTACGGGAGGAACACAGATACGCAGTATTTT. Protein: CASSYGRNTDTQYF. The V and J genes are TRBV6-5 and TRBJ2-3; D is perhaps TRBD2 (6 bases). Trimming shortened V by 2 bases and J by 2 bases, and 8 bases separated the two germline ends. This CDR3 is built from 14 residues. CDR1 is MNHEY, CDR2 SVGAGI, per germline.

A few counts support this clonotype. The gene calls are TRBV4-1 and TRBJ2-1; 14 positions agree with TRBD2. The CDR3 is made up of 23 amino acids. J gave up 0 bases and V 3 bases, and 19 bases lay outside the gene matches. Germline V lookup: CDR1 MGHRA, CDR2 YSYEKL. The chain's CDR3 is CASSHKEGSTSGRAPGSYNEQFF. The CDR3 DNA reads as TGCGCCAGCAGCCACAAAGAAGGTTCGACTAGCGGGAGGGCTCCCGGCTCCTACAATGAGCAGTTCTTC.

The sample holds many counts of this clonotype. This chain uses TRBV20-1 with TRBJ1-1; perhaps TRBD1 as D (5 bases). The V gene lost 3 bases and the J gene lost 10 bases, with 12 bases spanning the gap. The CDR3 has 11 amino acids. Germline assignment: CDR1 DFQATT and CDR2 SNEGSKA (reference sequence). The CDR3 here is CSARPQEGAFF. The CDR3 DNA follows: TGCAGTGCTAGGCCACAGGAGGGAGCTTTCTTT.

This clonotype was seen ten or more times. This chain uses TRBV20-1 with TRBJ2-1, with D tentatively TRBD2 (6 bases). Germline assignment: CDR1 DFQATT and CDR2 SNEGSKA (reference sequence). Trimming took off 0 bases at V and 5 bases at J, with 14 bases between the two ends. The length of the CDR3 is 15 residues. The CDR3 here is CSARDLRDSNNEQFF. The DNA of the CDR3 is TGCAGTGCTAGAGATCTGCGGGACTCTAACAATGAGCAGTTCTTC.

This clonotype has just a few counts. The chain joins TRBV29-1 to TRBJ2-5; 9 bases match TRBD2. V trimming: 4 bases; J trimming: 5 bases; junction bases outside the gene matches: 8. The CDR3 is 14 amino acids. Germline CDR1 SQVTM, CDR2 ANQGSEA. The CDR3 is CSVVPVAGVETQYF. CDR3 DNA sequence: TGCAGCGTTGTTCCGGTAGCGGGAGTGGAGACCCAGTACTTC.